This TCR beta chain originates from a study of cytomegalovirus exposure and HLA in healthy donors. PCR employed 60 Vbeta and 13 Jbeta primers. The table came from immunoSEQ multiplex PCR; TCRdb's copy has only in-frame clones and leaves some out. The table shows about 150,000 clones, with over 8% occurring only once. Germline V CDR1 and CDR2: MNHEY, SMNVEV (reference sequence). The CDR3 is 15 amino acids. Trimming took 1 base from V and 5 from J, leaving 15 bases between them. Sequenced material: PBMCs. The V and J genes are TRBV27 and TRBJ2-7; possibly TRBD2 for D (5 bases). This sequence originates from a male donor in good health and CMV-seronegative. The CDR3 nucleotides read TGTGCCAGCAGTTTATTTTCGCGGGTTGGCCACGAGCAGTACTTC. Translated: CASSLFSRVGHEQYF.